Presented here are 11 T cell receptor beta chains from one specimen sequenced in a study of radiotherapy plus CTLA-4 blockade in lung cancer. Data came from immunoSEQ multiplex PCR; TCRdb stores just in-frame clones and leaves some out. The sample yields fewer than 95,000 clones, roughly four fifths seen once. The sequenced sample was peripheral blood, obtained from a patient treated with radiotherapy plus ipilimumab. These receptors were obtained from a human donor with non-small cell lung cancer who had stable disease on radiotherapy plus ipilimumab.

The V call is TRBV2, the J call TRBJ2-1; TRBD2 agrees at 13 bases. Looked up from germline, CDR1 is SNHLY and CDR2 is FYNNEI. The CDR3 covers 18 residues. The trim removed 4 bases at V and 0 bases at J, leaving 6 bases unmatched. Here the CDR3 reads CASSGGTSGASSYNEQFF. The CDR3 region has the DNA TGTGCCAGCAGTGGCGGGACTAGCGGGGCAAGCTCCTACAATGAGCAGTTCTTC. The variable domain in full, completed from reference TRBV2 and TRBJ2-1, reads EPEVTQTPSHQVTQMGQEVILRCVPISNHLYFYWYRQILGQKVEFLVSFYNNEISEKSEIFDDQFSVERPDGSNFTLKIRSTKLEDSAMYFCASSGGTSGASSYNEQFFGPGTRLTVL.

The V call is TRBV7-4, the J call TRBJ1-6; 7 nucleotides agree with TRBD1. J gave up 7 bases and V 1 base, and 10 bases lay outside the gene matches. Germline V gene lookup returns CDR1 SGHVT and CDR2 SQSDAQ. This CDR3 spans 17 amino acids. In nucleotides, the CDR3 is TGTGCCAGCAGCTTAGTTGGGGACAGAAGCTTAAATTCACCCCTCCACTTT. Encoded protein: CASSLVGDRSLNSPLHF.

By sample share, this clone is medium-sized. Other nucleotide sequences in the sample specify the same CDR3. The V call is TRBV19, the J call TRBJ1-1; D is perhaps TRBD1 (6 bases). Germline V CDR1 and CDR2: LNHDA, SQIVND (reference sequence). The length of the CDR3 is 13 residues. The V end lost 5 bases, the J end lost 5 bases, and 12 bases lay between the germline ends. In DNA form, the CDR3 reads TGTGCCAGTAGTTCCACAGGGTGGACTGAAGCTTTCTTT. Amino acids: CASSSTGWTEAFF.

With regard to this clone: The identical CDR3 is also encoded by other nucleotide sequences in the sample. The chain is built from TRBV7-9 and TRBJ1-1, with D unresolved. Trimming stripped 2 bases from V and 5 bases from J, with 9 bases between. CDR1 is SEHNR and CDR2 is FQNEAQ in the germline V gene (reference sequence). The CDR3 has 13 amino acids. The CDR3 coding sequence is TGTGCCAGCAGCTTAATTGGGGAAACTGAAGCTTTCTTT. Protein: CASSLIGETEAFF.

The chain is built from TRBV19 and TRBJ1-4, with 7 bases lining up with TRBD1. Germline assignment: CDR1 LNHDA and CDR2 SQIVND (reference sequence). CDR3 length equals 15 residues. V lost 7 bases to trimming and J lost 7 bases; unmatched junction nucleotides: 12. The CDR3 sequence is CASNTGAVKSEKLFF. The CDR3 DNA reads as TGTGCCAGTAACACAGGGGCGGTAAAGAGTGAAAAACTGTTTTTT. Complete variable domain (other parts from reference TRBV19 and TRBJ1-4): DGGITQSPKYLFRKEGQNVTLSCEQNLNHDAMYWYRQDPGQGLRLIYYSQIVNDFQKGDIAEGYSVSREKKESFPLTVTSAQKNPTAFYLCASNTGAVKSEKLFFGSGTQLSVL.

V gene TRBV4-1 combines with J gene TRBJ2-3, with unresolved D. CDR1 is MGHRA and CDR2 is YSYEKL in the germline V gene. V lost 4 bases and J 2 bases, leaving 7 bases between the germline ends. This CDR3 region has 13 residues. In DNA, the CDR3 is TGCGCCAGCAGCCGCAGTTTCACAGATACGCAGTATTTT. It codes for CASSRSFTDTQYF.

V usage is TRBV30 and J usage is TRBJ1-2, with TRBD1 as a possible D gene (5 bases). This CDR3 region has 14 residues. The V gene's germline CDR1 is GTSNPN and CDR2 SVGIG (reference sequence). V lost 0 bases, J lost 1 base, and 9 bases lay in between. CDR3 bases: TGTGCCTGGAGTGTAGGTCAGGGTAACTATGGCTACACCTTC. Amino acid sequence: CAWSVGQGNYGYTF.

V is TRBV5-1 and J is TRBJ2-2; D is unclear. CDR1 is SGHRS, CDR2 YFSETQ, per germline. The CDR3 sequence is 17 residues long. Trimming took off 3 bases at V and 6 bases at J, with 21 bases between the two ends. The CDR3 sequence: CASSSERTSTISGELFF. The CDR3 DNA sequence: TGCGCCAGCAGCTCGGAACGAACCTCCACAATTTCCGGGGAGCTGTTTTTT.

This rearrangement joins TRBV19 to TRBJ2-3; TRBD2 aligns across 7 bases. Losses at the gene ends were 7 bases for V and 6 bases for J; bases not matched to a gene: 4. The V gene's germline CDR1 is LNHDA and CDR2 SQIVND (reference sequence). The CDR3 covers 12 residues. The chain's CDR3 is CASKPAGDTQYF. The CDR3 DNA is TGTGCCAGTAAACCAGCGGGGGATACGCAGTATTTT.

The genes are TRBV5-1 and TRBJ2-7; the D is unclear. Germline-derived CDR1 and CDR2 are SGHRS and YFSETQ. This CDR3 has 15 residues. Trimming removed 4 bases from V and 2 bases from J, with 16 bases in between. CDR3 sequence: CASSPQTQTTYEQYF. In DNA form, the CDR3 reads TGCGCCAGCAGCCCGCAGACCCAGACCACCTACGAGCAGTACTTC.

The chain couples TRBV19 to TRBJ2-1; D is possibly TRBD1 or TRBD2 (5 bases each). The V gene's germline CDR1 is LNHDA and CDR2 SQIVND (reference sequence). Deletions cut 7 bases from V and 10 bases from J, with 17 bases between. This CDR3 is built from 13 residues. CDR3 nucleotide sequence: TGTGCCAGTACCGGGACCCCAGCTCCGGAGCAGTTCTTC. Translating gives CASTGTPAPEQFF. Drawing the rest from reference TRBV19 and TRBJ2-1, the complete variable domain is DGGITQSPKYLFRKEGQNVTLSCEQNLNHDAMYWYRQDPGQGLRLIYYSQIVNDFQKGDIAEGYSVSREKKESFPLTVTSAQKNPTAFYLCASTGTPAPEQFFGPGTRLTVL.